Sequencing of this T cell receptor beta chain was carried out in a study of beta chain features in type 1 diabetes. Overall study results and limits: Within the patient group, naive, central memory and Treg TCRB repertoires appeared more similar to each other than within healthy donors. There was a possibility that cDNA sequencing over-represented cells with high TCR expression. Patients with Type 1 diabetes showed moderately but significantly shorter TCRB CDR3s in all four CD4+ subsets.

Expressed TCRB transcripts got sequenced, as all isolated RNA was reverse transcribed. An average about 3.6 million reads came from naive, central memory and regulatory T cell samples. The protocol was immunoSEQ multiplex PCR, while the TCRdb copy is restricted to in-frame clones and leaves out a portion. The top ten clones hold over 2% of a sample with 20,000 to 30,000 clones, nearly 70% of them seen once. Concerning this clone itself: Its specificity is not known.

This sequence was found in a woman between 40 and 55 years old in good health. Material: Tregs from blood.

CDR3 bases: TGTGCCAGCAGCGCTGACATACCCTACGAGCAGTACTTC. It is translated as CASSADIPYEQYF. The rearrangement joins TRBV5-4 to TRBJ2-7; D remains unclear. This CDR3 is 13 amino acids long. The V end lost 4 bases, the J end lost 2 bases, and 10 bases lay between the germline ends. The germline CDR1 and CDR2 sequences are SGHNT and YYREEE (reference sequence). Full variable domain (missing parts from reference TRBV5-4 and TRBJ2-7): ETGVTQSPTHLIKTRGQQVTLRCSSQSGHNTVSWYQQALGQGPQFIFQYYREEENGRGNFPPRFSGLQFPNYSSELNVNALELDDSALYLCASSADIPYEQYFGPGTRLTVT.